These 30 T cell receptor beta chains share one sample of origin, sequenced in a study of blood T cells in healthy people across ages. A J-beta primer mix and a sample-barcoded 5' primer were used in a second PCR of roughly 6 to 12 cycles. TCRdb itself ran the 5' RACE reads through MiXCR, one entry per CDR3 protein. The sample yields 1.5 million to 1.9 million distinct CDR3 sequences, roughly 43% seen once. Source material: blood. These receptor sequences come from a woman aged 18-29 years in good health.

The rearrangement uses TRBV27 and TRBJ1-5; a possible D gene is TRBD1 (5 bases). The ends were cut back, 7 bases at V and 7 bases at J, with 20 bases in the middle. CDR1 is MNHEY, CDR2 SMNVEV, per germline (reference sequence). This CDR3 has 15 residues. This CDR3 is CASKPGPGLGQPQHF. For the CDR3, the DNA is TGTGCCAGCAAGCCGGGACCTGGGTTGGGGCAGCCCCAGCATTTT.

The V and J genes are TRBV7-8 and TRBJ1-2, with 10 bases matching TRBD1. The CDR3 has 15 amino acids. CDR1 is SGHVS and CDR2 is FQNEAQ in the germline V gene. V lost 1 base, J lost 7 bases, and 6 bases stayed unmatched. CDR3 sequence reads: CASSLEPGQGPGYTF. CDR3 sequence (DNA): TGTGCCAGCAGCTTAGAACCGGGACAGGGGCCTGGCTACACCTTC. Full variable domain (rest looked up from reference TRBV7-8 and TRBJ1-2): GAGVSQSPRYKVAKRGQDVALRCDPISGHVSLFWYQQALGQGPEFLTYFQNEAQLDKSGLPSDRFFAERPEGSVSTLKIQRTQQEDSAVYLCASSLEPGQGPGYTFGSGTRLTVV.

The chain uses TRBV12-3 or TRBV12-4 and TRBJ1-1; D gene uncertain. The CDR3 loop spans 16 amino acids. Deletions cut 6 bases from V and 1 base from J, with 18 bases between. CDR3 protein: CASSPTNSPGNTEAFF. CDR3 coding DNA: TGTGCCAGCAGCCCCACCAATAGCCCCGGGAACACTGAAGCTTTCTTT.

There are a few counts of this clonotype. The rearrangement uses TRBV6-5 and TRBJ2-1, with D possibly being TRBD1 or TRBD2 (5 bases each). The V end was cut by 0 bases, the J end by 9 bases, with 9 bases between. The germline V gene has CDR1 MNHEY and CDR2 SVGAGI. CDR3 length: 13 residues. Written as DNA, the CDR3 is TGTGCCAGCAGTTACTCAGGGACGCTTGAGCAGTTCTTC. Translated: CASSYSGTLEQFF.

At least ten counts were recorded for this clonotype. The rearrangement joins TRBV6-1 to TRBJ1-2, with TRBD1 as a possible D gene (5 bases). The CDR3 spans 12 residues. The V end was cut by 7 bases, the J end by 4 bases, with 10 bases between. Germline CDR1 reads MNHNS; CDR2 reads SASEGT. The CDR3 region has the DNA TGTGCCAGCAAAGGGGACGTCTATGGCTACACCTTC. Protein product: CASKGDVYGYTF.

The V gene is TRBV28, the J gene TRBJ2-1; 8 positions agree with TRBD1. With 7 bases clipped from V and 4 bases from J, the junction kept 9 bases outside the gene matches. Germline V gene sequence: CDR1 MDHEN, CDR2 SYDVKM. This CDR3 has 15 residues. CDR3 sequence: CASKSDRASYNEQFF. In nucleotides, the CDR3 is TGTGCCAGCAAATCGGACAGGGCCTCGTACAATGAGCAGTTCTTC.

A few counts support this clonotype. This sequence joins TRBV4-1 and TRBJ2-2; D is undetermined. The CDR3 runs 14 residues. Germline V gene data show CDR1 as MGHRA and CDR2 as YSYEKL. The V end lost 1 base, the J end lost 1 base, and 4 bases lay between the germline ends. The CDR3 loop is CASSQAGNTGELFF. As DNA, the CDR3 is TGCGCCAGCAGCCAAGCCGGGAACACCGGGGAGCTGTTTTTT.

This clonotype came up a few times. The genes are TRBV20-1 and TRBJ2-7; D gene ambiguous. V lost 4 bases and J lost 2, with 15 bases in between. CDR3 length: 14 residues. Germline CDR1 reads DFQATT; CDR2 reads SNEGSKA (reference sequence). CDR3 in amino acids: CSATKTRATYEQYF. The DNA for the CDR3 is TGCAGTGCTACAAAGACACGAGCTACCTACGAGCAGTACTTC.

This clonotype has more than one count but fewer than ten. The chain has TRBV7-4 and TRBJ2-4; 11 bases match TRBD2. Germline V gene lookup returns CDR1 SGHVT and CDR2 SQSDAQ. This CDR3 comprises 19 residues. The trim removed 5 bases at V and 1 base at J, leaving 13 bases unmatched. The CDR3 coding sequence is TGTGCCAGCAGCCATTCCACTAGCGGGGGTTGGTCCGCCAAAAACATTCAGTACTTC. Amino acid sequence: CASSHSTSGGWSAKNIQYF.

The rearrangement uses TRBV5-1 and TRBJ1-4; TRBD1 matches at 7 bases. The CDR3 has 15 residues. Germline CDR1 is SGHRS and CDR2 is YFSETQ. The junction had 7 bases not matched to a gene; V was cut back by 4 bases and J by 4 bases. The CDR3 spells CASSGRDSLNEKLFF. Written as DNA, the CDR3 is TGCGCCAGCAGCGGCAGGGACAGCCTTAATGAAAAACTGTTTTTT.

This chain links TRBV6-5 with TRBJ1-2; 7 nucleotides line up with TRBD1. This CDR3 is built from 14 residues. Germline trimming cut 3 bases from V and 5 bases from J; bases unmatched to any gene: 6. In germline, CDR1 is MNHEY, CDR2 SVGAGI. As DNA, the CDR3 is TGTGCCAGCAGTTATGACAGGGCAGCGTATGGCTACACCTTC. As protein: CASSYDRAAYGYTF.

This clonotype was counted between two and nine times. This rearrangement joins TRBV6-2 or TRBV6-3 to TRBJ2-5; 7 bases are shared with TRBD2. The CDR3 is 14 residues long. Trimming removed 3 bases from V and 5 bases from J; junction bases left unmatched: 6. Germline CDR1 and CDR2: MNHEY and SVGEGT. The chain's CDR3 is CASSYAGEWETQYF. The CDR3 DNA follows: TGTGCCAGCAGTTATGCGGGGGAGTGGGAGACCCAGTACTTC.

V and J are TRBV20-1 and TRBJ1-2, with a tentative D call TRBD1 (5 bases). Germline V lookup: CDR1 DFQATT, CDR2 SNEGSKA (reference sequence). The ends were cut back, 3 bases at V and 3 bases at J, with 11 bases in the middle. CDR3 size: 13 residues. CDR3 sequence (DNA): TGCAGTGCTAGGGCGACAGCCTACTATGGCTACACCTTC. It specifies CSARATAYYGYTF.

V gene TRBV20-1 combines with J gene TRBJ2-2; D ambiguous. CDR1 and CDR2 (germline): DFQATT, SNEGSKA (reference sequence). Deletions cut 0 bases from V and 6 bases from J, with 5 bases between. This CDR3 contains 12 residues. The chain's CDR3 is CSAREGAGELFF. CDR3 sequence (DNA): TGCAGTGCTAGAGAAGGAGCCGGGGAGCTGTTTTTT.

The chain has TRBV29-1 and TRBJ1-4; D not resolved. V was pared by 4 bases and J by 4 bases, with 10 bases between. CDR3 length: 13 residues. In germline, CDR1 is SQVTM, CDR2 ANQGSEA. The CDR3 sequence: CSVAAGNNEKLFF. The CDR3 bases are TGCAGCGTTGCGGCGGGTAATAATGAAAAACTGTTTTTT.

This clonotype was counted a few times. J is TRBJ1-1 and V is TRBV7-9, with 10 bases identical to TRBD1. There are 17 residues in the CDR3. The germline V gene encodes CDR1 SEHNR and CDR2 FQNEAQ (reference sequence). Losses at the gene ends were 0 bases for V and 0 bases for J; bases not matched to a gene: 4. As DNA, the CDR3 is TGTGCCAGCAGCTTAGCGGGGACAGGGGAGTTGAACACTGAAGCTTTCTTT. Translating gives CASSLAGTGELNTEAFF.

This clonotype was picked up a small number of times. The V call is TRBV15, the J call TRBJ1-1, with D possibly TRBD1 on 6 matching bases. In germline, CDR1 is LNHNV, CDR2 YYDKDF (reference sequence). V was shortened by 3 bases and J by 7 bases, with 15 bases between the two germline ends. This CDR3 is built from 14 residues. Written as DNA, the CDR3 is TGTGCCACCAGCAGGGCCCCAGGACAGCGTGAAGCTTTCTTT. It encodes CATSRAPGQREAFF.

V gene TRBV7-2 combines with J gene TRBJ2-3; the D gene is possibly TRBD2 (6 bases). Germline lookup yields CDR1 SGHTA and CDR2 FQGNSA. Between the trimmed V and J ends, which lost 5 bases and 5 bases, there was a span of 14 bases. CDR3 length: 14 amino acids. CDR3 sequence reads: CASSPIRLGDTQYF. The CDR3 DNA follows: TGTGCCAGCAGCCCAATCAGACTAGGAGATACGCAGTATTTT.

V gene TRBV11-2 combines with J gene TRBJ2-2; 7 nucleotides align to TRBD1. Trimming cost V 2 bases and J 7 bases; bases outside gene matches: 10. Germline CDR1 SGHAT, CDR2 FQNNGV. The CDR3 loop spans 16 amino acids. The CDR3 DNA reads TGTGCCAGCAGCTTACTGGGCCAGGGGGTTAGCGGGGAGCTGTTTTTT. Residues: CASSLLGQGVSGELFF. Filled out from reference TRBV11-2 and TRBJ2-2, the complete variable domain reads EAGVAQSPRYKIIEKRQSVAFWCNPISGHATLYWYQQILGQGPKLLIQFQNNGVVDDSQLPKDRFSAERLKGVDSTLKIQPAKLEDSAVYLCASSLLGQGVSGELFFGEGSRLTVL.

The chain joins TRBV12-3 or TRBV12-4 to TRBJ2-1, with 9 bases fitting TRBD2. V lost 2 bases, J lost 6 bases, and 8 bases stayed unmatched. This CDR3 region has 16 residues. CDR3 DNA sequence: TGTGCCAGCAGTTTATTCGCGGGAGGGTTGGGCAATGAGCAGTTCTTC. Translated: CASSLFAGGLGNEQFF.

The rearrangement joins TRBV7-2 to TRBJ1-6; 7 nucleotides match TRBD1. From germline, CDR1 is SGHTA and CDR2 FQGNSA. Trimming removed 4 bases from V and 10 bases from J; junction bases left unmatched: 7. The CDR3 loop spans 14 amino acids. The CDR3 loop reads CTSSYQGVVSPLHF. The CDR3 DNA reads TGTACCAGCAGCTACCAGGGGGTGGTGTCACCCCTCCACTTT.

This clonotype appeared a few times. V is TRBV13 and J is TRBJ1-5; 12 bases are a match to TRBD1. Germline trimming cut 5 bases from V and 6 bases from J; bases unmatched to any gene: 5. Germline loops: CDR1 PRHDT, CDR2 FYEKMQ (reference sequence). The CDR3 consists of 15 residues. The CDR3: CASSRRDRGLQPQHF. In DNA, the CDR3 is TGTGCCAGCAGCCGCCGGGACAGGGGGCTTCAGCCCCAGCATTTT.

The rearrangement links TRBV20-1 to TRBJ1-2; D gene ambiguous. V lost 2 bases to trimming and J lost 7 bases, with 14 bases between them. Germline CDR1 is DFQATT and CDR2 is SNEGSKA (reference sequence). The CDR3 has 13 residues. CDR3 sequence (DNA): TGCAGTGCTAGAACCTTCAGTATGCTTGGCTACACCTTC. Translating gives CSARTFSMLGYTF.

This clonotype was found a few times. V usage is TRBV29-1 and J usage is TRBJ2-1; no clear D gene. The ends were cut back, 3 bases at V and 6 bases at J, with 6 bases in the middle. The germline gives CDR1 SQVTM, CDR2 ANQGSEA. CDR3 size: 11 residues. The CDR3 DNA is TGCAGCGTTGAGGCCCCCAATGAGCAGTTCTTC. This encodes CSVEAPNEQFF.

At least ten counts were recorded for this clonotype. The chain carries TRBV28 and TRBJ2-1, with 10 bases that match TRBD2. The CDR3 loop spans 14 amino acids. Per the germline V gene, CDR1 is MDHEN and CDR2 is SYDVKM. J gave up 3 bases and V 5 bases, and 1 base lay outside the gene matches. The CDR3: CASSGLADYNEQFF. DNA of the CDR3: TGTGCCAGCAGTGGACTAGCGGACTACAATGAGCAGTTCTTC.

The CDR3 DNA sequence: TGTGCCAGCAGTGGCCTAGCGGGGCGCACAGATACGCAGTATTTT. Translation gives CASSGLAGRTDTQYF. V gene TRBV2 combines with J gene TRBJ2-3; TRBD2 matches 9 bases. CDR3 length: 15 amino acids. J gave up 1 base and V 4 bases, and 3 bases lay outside the gene matches. CDR1 is SNHLY and CDR2 is FYNNEI in the germline V gene.

The chain has TRBV18 and TRBJ2-1; D is perhaps TRBD2 (6 bases). The CDR3 loop spans 16 amino acids. Germline-derived CDR1 and CDR2 are KGHSH and LQKENI. Trimming left V 3 bases short and J 0 bases short, with 12 bases between. Here the CDR3 DNA reads TGTGCCAGCTCACCCCTCGGGACTCGCTCCTACAATGAGCAGTTCTTC. It specifies CASSPLGTRSYNEQFF.

This chain joins TRBV4-1 and TRBJ2-1; possibly TRBD1 for D (6 bases). Trimming cost V 6 bases and J 3 bases, with 12 bases left between them. Germline-derived CDR1 and CDR2 are MGHRA and YSYEKL. CDR3 length: 14 residues. The CDR3 nucleotides are TGCGCCAGCAGATTCCGGGACAACTACAATGAGCAGTTCTTC. Its protein is CASRFRDNYNEQFF.

The chain links TRBV25-1 to TRBJ1-2; no reliable D call. Trimming removed 4 bases from V and 4 bases from J, with 7 bases in between. The V gene's germline CDR1 is MGHDK and CDR2 SYGVNS. The CDR3 consists of 12 residues. CDR3 sequence: CASSGKGYGYTF. DNA for the CDR3: TGTGCCAGCAGTGGCAAGGGCTATGGCTACACCTTC.

This clonotype appeared a few times. The genes are TRBV29-1 and TRBJ1-2, with D tentatively TRBD1 (6 bases). Germline CDR1 reads SQVTM; CDR2 reads ANQGSEA. The CDR3 has 12 residues. V lost 6 bases and J 7 bases, leaving 15 bases between the germline ends. CDR3 region: CSVFRDKGGYTF. CDR3 coding DNA: TGCAGCGTCTTCCGGGACAAGGGTGGCTACACCTTC.